Below, 24 T cell receptor beta chains from the same sample are listed, as sequenced in a study of blood T cell repertoires in COVID-19. The assay was immunoSEQ multiplex PCR, and TCRdb's table has in-frame clones only and misses some. The sample carries roughly 250,000 clones, around nine tenths recorded once. The sequenced sample consisted of PBMCs or T cells enriched from blood (not recorded which). The receptors originated from a woman in her 50s who had recovered from COVID-19.

V gene TRBV12-5 combines with J gene TRBJ2-1, with 8 bases matching TRBD1. This CDR3 has 14 amino acids. The V gene end was trimmed by 5 bases and the J gene end by 7 bases; junction bases not matched to a gene: 7. The germline gives CDR1 LGHNT, CDR2 FRNRAP. The CDR3 DNA follows: TGTGCTAGTGGTCCGGGACAGGCTTTTAATGAGCAGTTCTTC. Amino acids: CASGPGQAFNEQFF.

V is TRBV28 and J is TRBJ2-6; D gene uncertain. Trimming stripped 2 bases from V and 2 bases from J, with 4 bases between. From germline, CDR1 is MDHEN and CDR2 SYDVKM. The CDR3 sequence is 14 residues long. CDR3 DNA sequence: TGTGCCAGCAGTTTAATCGCTGGGGCCAACGTCCTGACTTTC. It specifies CASSLIAGANVLTF.

This clone has just a few counts. The J gene is TRBJ1-2, the V gene TRBV4-1, with 9 bases matching TRBD1. The germline V gene encodes CDR1 MGHRA and CDR2 YSYEKL. This CDR3 has 16 amino acids. V shed 0 bases and J 8 bases; nucleotides not matched to a gene: 10. In DNA, the CDR3 is TGCGCCAGCAGCCAAGATCTGAGGAACAGGGGGCTAGGCTACACCTTC. Its protein product is CASSQDLRNRGLGYTF.

This chain's CDR3 is CASSLGGTKVNYEQYF. The CDR3 bases are TGTGCCAGCAGCTTAGGCGGGACGAAAGTCAACTACGAGCAGTACTTC. The chain combines TRBV7-2 with TRBJ2-7, with D perhaps matching TRBD2 (6 bases). Germline CDR1 reads SGHTA; CDR2 reads FQGNSA. V was pared by 1 base and J by 3 bases, with 16 bases between. This CDR3 is built from 16 residues. The full variable domain, completed using reference TRBV7-2 and TRBJ2-7, is GAGVSQSPSNKVTEKGKDVELRCDPISGHTALYWYRQSLGQGLEFLIYFQGNSAPDKSGLPSDRFSAERTGGSVSTLTIQRTQQEDSAVYLCASSLGGTKVNYEQYFGPGTRLTVT.

The chain is built from TRBV7-3 and TRBJ2-7; tentative D call: TRBD2 (5 bases). Looked up from germline, CDR1 is SGHTA and CDR2 is FQGTGA. Trimming cost V 3 bases and J 6 bases, with 12 bases left between them. CDR3 length: 13 amino acids. CDR3 DNA: TGTGCCAGCAGCTTTTTTGAGGGCGGCGAGCAGTACTTC. Translating gives CASSFFEGGEQYF.

Points on this clone: One end of the junction is discordant with germline, which a read error may explain. The chain is built from TRBV7-7 and TRBJ2-1, with no clear D. Per the germline V gene, CDR1 is SSHAT and CDR2 is FNYEAQ (reference sequence). The CDR3 has 15 residues. CDR3 nucleotide sequence: TGTGCTAGCAGCTTCGACTCAGAGATATACAATGAGCAGTTCTTC. This gives the protein CASSFDSEIYNEQFF.

V is TRBV7-9 and J is TRBJ2-3, with D perhaps TRBD2 (5 bases). Trimming removed 5 bases at V and 0 bases at J, with 15 bases between. There are 16 residues in the CDR3. CDR1 is SEHNR and CDR2 is FQNEAQ in the germline V gene (reference sequence). CDR3: CASSRLVEASTDTQYF. The CDR3 DNA reads TGTGCCAGCAGCCGCTTAGTGGAGGCCAGCACAGATACGCAGTATTTT.

The genes are TRBV20-1 and TRBJ1-4; 7 bases agree with TRBD1. Germline lookup yields CDR1 DFQATT and CDR2 SNEGSKA (reference sequence). Trimming took 4 bases from V and 5 from J; bases not matched to a gene: 13. CDR3 size: 16 residues. CDR3 protein: CSANDPRQGSNEKLFF. CDR3 nucleotides: TGCAGTGCTAATGACCCCCGACAGGGATCAAATGAAAAACTGTTTTTT.

The table lists this clone with a count of one. The V gene is TRBV18, the J gene TRBJ2-7; D perhaps matches TRBD2 (6 bases). Germline V lookup: CDR1 KGHSH, CDR2 LQKENI. This CDR3 is built from 16 residues. Between the trimmed V and J ends, which lost 4 bases and 0 bases, there was a span of 16 bases. The CDR3 sequence: CASSLYLAKSSYEQYF. The CDR3 coding sequence is TGTGCCAGCTCACTATACCTAGCGAAAAGCTCCTACGAGCAGTACTTC.

The chain combines TRBV3-1 (or the pseudogene TRBV3-2) with TRBJ2-1; 7 nucleotides line up with TRBD2. Trimming cost V 3 bases and J 9 bases; bases outside gene matches: 17. The germline gives CDR1 LGHDT, CDR2 YNNKEL (reference sequence). This CDR3 has 17 residues. The chain's CDR3 is CASSQAWMGGGMGEQFF. The CDR3 DNA is TGTGCCAGCAGCCAGGCCTGGATGGGGGGAGGGATGGGTGAGCAGTTCTTC.

This chain uses TRBV19 with TRBJ2-1; 10 bases agree with TRBD2. The CDR3 covers 17 residues. CDR1 is LNHDA and CDR2 is SQIVND in the germline V gene (reference sequence). V was clipped by 3 bases and J by 1 base; unmatched bases: 6. Written as DNA, the CDR3 is TGTGCCAGTAGTATGGGTTCAGCGGGAGGGTCCTACAATGAGCAGTTCTTC. It codes for CASSMGSAGGSYNEQFF.

The gene calls are TRBV10-3 and TRBJ1-1; 9 nucleotides line up with TRBD1. This CDR3 spans 14 amino acids. Germline V gene sequence: CDR1 ENHRY, CDR2 SYGVKD. Trimming removed 10 bases from V and 3 bases from J; junction bases left unmatched: 9. The CDR3 is CATTGTGLYTEAFF. CDR3 bases: TGTGCCACGACCGGGACAGGGTTATACACTGAAGCTTTCTTT.

This chain links TRBV6-6 with TRBJ1-6; 8 bases align to TRBD1. From germline, CDR1 is MNHNY and CDR2 SVGAGI (reference sequence). This CDR3 comprises 16 residues. V lost 5 bases, J lost 5 bases, and 8 bases stayed unmatched. The CDR3 protein is CASSRRTGQNNSPLHF. The DNA of the CDR3 is TGTGCCAGCAGTCGAAGGACAGGGCAAAATAATTCACCCCTCCACTTT.

A note on this clone: Other DNA sequences in the sample encode the same CDR3. The genes are TRBV19 and TRBJ1-1; D perhaps matches TRBD1 (5 bases). The germline gives CDR1 LNHDA, CDR2 SQIVND (reference sequence). The CDR3 consists of 13 residues. Trimming pared 3 bases from V and 2 bases from J, leaving 7 bases between. CDR3 in amino acids: CASSIGGNTEAFF. The CDR3 DNA is TGTGCCAGTAGTATCGGGGGTAACACTGAAGCTTTCTTT.

The rearrangement joins TRBV7-2 to TRBJ1-5; D gene ambiguous. Trimming took off 5 bases at V and 4 bases at J, with 6 bases between the two ends. The germline gives CDR1 SGHTA, CDR2 FQGNSA. The CDR3 runs to 12 residues. The CDR3 bases are TGTGCCAGCAGCCCCGTTAATCAGCCCCAGCATTTT. Translated: CASSPVNQPQHF.

This clone has a handful of counts. The rearrangement joins TRBV27 to TRBJ1-5, with D unclear. The CDR3 runs 14 residues. CDR1 is MNHEY and CDR2 is SMNVEV in the germline V gene (reference sequence). V gave up 4 bases and J gave up 0 bases, with 7 bases separating them. The CDR3: CASSYGDSNQPQHF. CDR3 DNA: TGTGCCAGCAGTTACGGGGATAGCAATCAGCCCCAGCATTTT.

This rearrangement joins TRBV10-3 to TRBJ2-7; 8 bases are shared with TRBD1. The CDR3 totals 13 residues. The germline V gene encodes CDR1 ENHRY and CDR2 SYGVKD. The junction had 1 base not matched to a gene; V was cut back by 3 bases and J by 3 bases. For the CDR3, the DNA is TGTGCCATCAGTGAAGGACAGGGCTACGAGCAGTACTTC. Protein sequence: CAISEGQGYEQYF.

The V gene is TRBV4-1, the J gene TRBJ2-7, with TRBD2 matching 8 bases. CDR1 MGHRA and CDR2 YSYEKL come from the germline V gene. This CDR3 comprises 16 residues. With 1 base clipped from V and 3 bases from J, the junction kept 8 bases outside the gene matches. The CDR3 bases are TGCGCCAGCAGCCAAGGTGAATCCGGGAGGGGCTACGAGCAGTACTTC. Residues: CASSQGESGRGYEQYF.

The J gene is TRBJ2-3, the V gene TRBV13, with 15 bases aligning to TRBD2. The CDR3 is 17 amino acids. V dropped 5 bases and J dropped 0; count of bases not matched to a gene: 3. CDR1 and CDR2 from the germline V gene are PRHDT and FYEKMQ (reference sequence). CDR3 sequence reads: CASSRGLAGGSTDTQYF. The CDR3 DNA is TGTGCCAGCAGCAGGGGACTAGCGGGAGGCAGCACAGATACGCAGTATTTT.

The V and J genes are TRBV5-1 and TRBJ2-1, with D tentatively TRBD2 (5 bases). Germline CDR1 and CDR2: SGHRS and YFSETQ. Trimming removed 6 bases from V and 6 bases from J, with 19 bases in between. This CDR3 spans 15 amino acids. CDR3 DNA sequence: TGCGCCAGCACCTTTAAGACTACCGGGCCCAATGAGCAGTTCTTC. This translates into CASTFKTTGPNEQFF.

The rearrangement uses TRBV6-2 or TRBV6-3 and TRBJ1-5; 8 nucleotides align to TRBD1. From germline, CDR1 is MNHEY and CDR2 SVGEGT. This CDR3 region has 16 residues. After removal of 2 bases from V and 2 bases from J, the junction contained 5 bases not matched to a gene. CDR3 in DNA: TGTGCCAGCAGTTACCAAGGGACAGGAGGCAATCAGCCCCAGCATTTT. This gives the protein CASSYQGTGGNQPQHF.

The chain uses TRBV5-1 and TRBJ1-4; maybe TRBD1 (5 bases). Trimming left V 8 bases short and J 7 bases short, with 18 bases between. The CDR3 consists of 14 residues. Looked up from germline, CDR1 is SGHRS and CDR2 is YFSETQ. The CDR3 nucleotides are TGCGCCAGTATGACGGGGGTAGGGAGTGAAAAACTGTTTTTT. This sequence encodes CASMTGVGSEKLFF. Filled out from reference TRBV5-1 and TRBJ1-4, the complete variable domain reads KAGVTQTPRYLIKTRGQQVTLSCSPISGHRSVSWYQQTPGQGLQFLFEYFSETQRNKGNFPGRFSGRQFSNSRSEMNVSTLELGDSALYLCASMTGVGSEKLFFGSGTQLSVL.

The chain couples TRBV2 to TRBJ2-7; 14 nucleotides align to TRBD2. The CDR3 runs 18 residues. Germline CDR1 SNHLY, CDR2 FYNNEI. The CDR3 nucleotides are TGTGTCATAGCAGCGGGTGGACTAGCGGGAGGCATCGGGTACGAGCAGTACTTC. It codes for CVIAAGGLAGGIGYEQYF. Full variable domain (outside the CDR3, taken from reference TRBV2 and TRBJ2-7): EPEVTQTPSHQVTQMGQEVILRCVPISNHLYFYWYRQILGQKVEFLVSFYNNEISEKSEIFDDQFSVERPDGSNFTLKIRSTKLEDSAMYFCVIAAGGLAGGIGYEQYFGPGTRLTVT.

The count of this clone is one. The chain combines TRBV10-3 with TRBJ1-1; D might be TRBD1 (5 bases). The CDR3 length is 13 residues. CDR1 and CDR2 from the germline V gene are ENHRY and SYGVKD. Trimming pared 10 bases from V and 5 bases from J, leaving 17 bases between. Here the CDR3 DNA reads TGTGCCACCGCGGTTCAGGAGGGGACTGAAGCTTTCTTT. Amino acids: CATAVQEGTEAFF.